A selection of T cell receptor beta chains follows, all from one sample in a study of blood T cells in healthy people across ages. One entry per CDR3 protein, called by TCRdb with MiXCR from the 5' RACE reads. This table holds around 1,900,000 distinct CDR3 sequences, about two fifths found once. Sequenced: blood. The receptors were sampled from a human donor in good health. The CDR3 runs from the conserved cysteine through the conserved F or W. D genes are given only for firm matches. Clone size is stated in some rows and not others, as once, few, many or a class when expanded.

v_call	d_call	clone_size	j_call	cdr3_aa	cdr3_nt
TRBV29-1	NA	NA	TRBJ2-7	CSVDKGNEQYF	TGCAGCGTTGATAAGGGGAACGAGCAGTACTTC
TRBV20-1	NA	NA	TRBJ1-1	CSAPPLQNTEAFF	TGCAGTGCTCCACCACTACAGAACACTGAAGCTTTCTTT
TRBV9	NA	few	TRBJ2-3	CASSARLDTQYF	TGTGCCAGCAGCGCCCGCCTAGATACGCAGTATTTT
TRBV11-1	TRBD1	NA	TRBJ1-1	CASSPTGRSKTFF	TGTGCCAGCAGCCCGACAGGGAGGTCTAAAACTTTCTTT
TRBV6-4	NA	NA	TRBJ2-1	CASSDSKGKQFF	TGTGCCAGCAGTGACAGTAAGGGGAAGCAGTTCTTC
TRBV5-1	TRBD1	few	TRBJ2-7	CASSIGTEGKYF	TGCGCCAGCAGCATAGGGACAGAGGGAAAGTACTTC
TRBV6-6	TRBD2	NA	TRBJ2-1	CASSYSPAGGANEQFF	TGTGCCAGCAGTTACTCCCCCGCGGGGGGAGCTAATGAGCAGTTCTTC
TRBV9	NA	few	TRBJ2-1	CASSVDLPRDWMHNEQFF	TGTGCCAGCAGCGTAGATCTCCCCCGGGACTGGATGCACAATGAGCAGTTCTTC
TRBV6-2/TRBV6-3	NA	few	TRBJ2-1	CASSWASWGHNEQFF	TGTGCCAGCAGTTGGGCTAGCTGGGGGCACAATGAGCAGTTCTTC
TRBV20-1	NA	NA	TRBJ2-5	CSARDQLETQYF	TGCAGTGCTAGAGACCAGTTGGAGACCCAGTACTTC
TRBV7-2	NA	few	TRBJ2-2	CASSRPGPGELFF	TGTGCCAGCAGCCGTCCTGGGCCCGGGGAGCTGTTTTTT
TRBV20-1	TRBD2	once	TRBJ2-3	CSARDLAGADTQYF	TGCAGTGCTAGAGATCTAGCGGGGGCAGATACGCAGTATTTT
TRBV29-1	TRBD2	NA	TRBJ2-3	CSVGLSGGAEDTQYF	TGCAGCGTTGGTCTTAGCGGGGGGGCGGAAGATACGCAGTATTTT
TRBV20-1	NA	NA	TRBJ1-1	CSAPPANTEAFF	TGCAGTGCCCCCCCCGCGAACACTGAAGCTTTCTTT
TRBV4-3	NA	NA	TRBJ2-7	CASSQGSDSLSYEQYF	TGCGCCAGCAGCCAAGGATCGGACAGCCTATCCTACGAGCAGTACTTC
TRBV20-1	NA	once	TRBJ2-7	CSAREDIRRVVGLKVPTYEQYF	TGCAGTGCTAGGGAGGACATCCGGAGGGTCGTAGGGTTGAAGGTCCCTACCTACGAGCAGTACTTC
TRBV7-2	TRBD2	NA	TRBJ2-1	CASSFGLGSNEQFF	TGTGCCAGCAGCTTCGGACTAGGCAGCAATGAGCAGTTCTTC
TRBV4-1	NA	NA	TRBJ2-3	CVSSQPLNRDKDQDTQYF	TGCGTCAGCAGCCAACCCTTAAACCGGGACAAAGACCAAGATACGCAGTATTTT
TRBV2	NA	NA	TRBJ2-1	CAILTGEGYNEQFF	TGTGCCATACTGACAGGGGAGGGGTACAATGAGCAGTTCTTC
TRBV4-3	TRBD2	NA	TRBJ2-3	CASTLAGANTDTQYF	TGCGCCAGCACCTTAGCGGGGGCCAACACAGATACGCAGTATTTT
TRBV6-2/TRBV6-3	NA	few	TRBJ2-1	CASTERPLSYNEQFF	TGTGCCAGCACCGAGAGGCCGCTGTCCTACAATGAGCAGTTCTTC
TRBV21-1	NA	NA	TRBJ1-2	CARPEGGSYTF	TGTGCCAGACCAGAAGGTGGAAGCTACACCTTC
TRBV29-1	TRBD1	NA	TRBJ2-7	CSVARQGIDSYEQYF	TGCAGCGTTGCCAGACAGGGGATCGACTCCTACGAGCAGTACTTC
TRBV28	NA	NA	TRBJ2-7	CASSLWGVDTSYEQYF	TGTGCCAGCAGTTTATGGGGGGTTGACACCTCCTACGAGCAGTACTTC
TRBV6-5	NA	NA	TRBJ1-2	CATRGGNYGYTF	TGTGCCACAAGAGGGGGAAACTATGGCTACACCTTC
TRBV2	TRBD2	NA	TRBJ2-5	CASRRLAGGEYNEQYF	TGTGCCAGCAGGCGACTAGCGGGGGGGGAATACAATGAGCAGTACTTC
TRBV7-2	NA	NA	TRBJ2-1	CASSLELSGYNEQFF	TGTGCCAGCAGCCTAGAGCTTTCGGGGTATAATGAGCAGTTCTTC
TRBV20-1	NA	NA	TRBJ2-5	CSARRFEETQYF	TGCAGTGCTAGAAGGTTTGAGGAGACCCAGTACTTC
TRBV15	NA	NA	TRBJ2-5	CATSRNIIGAGAVGETQYF	TGTGCCACCAGCAGAAATATTATAGGGGCAGGCGCGGTCGGAGAGACCCAGTACTTC
TRBV11-2	TRBD1	few	TRBJ2-6	CASSPRGRGYSGANVLTF	TGTGCCAGCAGCCCCCGAGGCAGGGGGTACTCTGGGGCCAACGTCCTGACTTTC
TRBV7-2	NA	once	TRBJ1-2	CASSLGGWGQIYGYTF	TGTGCCAGCAGCCTAGGGGGTTGGGGGCAAATCTATGGCTACACCTTC
TRBV5-1	NA	few	TRBJ1-2	CASSPLDGDGYTF	TGCGCCAGCAGCCCTCTCGACGGGGATGGCTACACCTTC